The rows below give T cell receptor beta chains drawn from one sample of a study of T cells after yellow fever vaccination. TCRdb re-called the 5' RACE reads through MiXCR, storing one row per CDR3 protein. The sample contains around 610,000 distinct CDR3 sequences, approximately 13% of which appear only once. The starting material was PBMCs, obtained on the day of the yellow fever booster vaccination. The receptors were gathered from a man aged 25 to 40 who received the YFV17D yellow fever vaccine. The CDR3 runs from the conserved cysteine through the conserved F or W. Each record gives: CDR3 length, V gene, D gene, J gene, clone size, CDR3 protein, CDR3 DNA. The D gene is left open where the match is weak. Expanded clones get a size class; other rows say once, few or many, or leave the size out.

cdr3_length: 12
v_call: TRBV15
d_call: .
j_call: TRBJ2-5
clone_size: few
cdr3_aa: CATRREKETQYF
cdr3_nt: TGTGCCACCAGGAGAGAAAAGGAGACCCAGTACTTC

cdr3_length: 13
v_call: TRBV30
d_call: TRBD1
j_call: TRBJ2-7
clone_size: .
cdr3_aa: CAWEGQGNYEQYF
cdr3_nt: TGTGCCTGGGAGGGACAGGGAAACTACGAGCAGTACTTC

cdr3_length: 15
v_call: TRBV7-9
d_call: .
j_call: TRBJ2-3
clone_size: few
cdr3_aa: CASSLGTGNTDTQYF
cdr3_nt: TGTGCCAGCAGCTTAGGGACCGGCAACACAGATACGCAGTATTTT

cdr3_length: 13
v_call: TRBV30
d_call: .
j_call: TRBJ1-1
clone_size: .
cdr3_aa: CAWSSESDQEAFF
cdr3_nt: TGTGCCTGGAGTTCGGAGTCAGATCAAGAAGCTTTCTTT

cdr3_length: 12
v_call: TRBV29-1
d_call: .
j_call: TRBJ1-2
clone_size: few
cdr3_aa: CSVRVGAYGYTF
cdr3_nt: TGCAGCGTTAGAGTCGGGGCATATGGCTACACCTTC

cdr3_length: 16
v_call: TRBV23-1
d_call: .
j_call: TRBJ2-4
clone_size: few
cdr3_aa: CASSQPTPYGKNIQYF
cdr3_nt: TGCGCCAGCAGTCAACCGACACCCTACGGCAAAAACATTCAGTACTTC

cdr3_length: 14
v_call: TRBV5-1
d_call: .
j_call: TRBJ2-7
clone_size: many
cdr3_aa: CASSLGGQLSEQYF
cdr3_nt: TGCGCCAGCAGCTTGGGCGGACAGTTATCTGAGCAGTACTTC

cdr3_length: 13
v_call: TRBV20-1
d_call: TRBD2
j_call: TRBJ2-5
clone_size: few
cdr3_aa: CSASLADQETQYF
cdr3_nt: TGCAGTGCTAGCCTAGCGGACCAAGAGACCCAGTACTTC

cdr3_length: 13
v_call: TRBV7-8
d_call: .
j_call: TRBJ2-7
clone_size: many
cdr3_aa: CASSLQGGYEQYF
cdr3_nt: TGTGCCAGCAGCCTTCAGGGCGGCTACGAGCAGTACTTC

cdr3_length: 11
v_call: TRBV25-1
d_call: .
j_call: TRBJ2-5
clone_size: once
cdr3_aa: CASSLSWAQYF
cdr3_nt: TGTGCCAGCAGCTTGAGTTGGGCCCAGTACTTC

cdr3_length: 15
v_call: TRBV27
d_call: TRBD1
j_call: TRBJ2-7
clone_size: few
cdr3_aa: CASSRTGTGVYEQYF
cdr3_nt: TGTGCCAGCAGCAGGACCGGGACAGGGGTCTACGAGCAGTACTTC

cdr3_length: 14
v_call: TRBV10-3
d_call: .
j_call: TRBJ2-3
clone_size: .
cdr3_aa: CAISAQPSTDTQYF
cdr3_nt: TGTGCCATCAGTGCCCAGCCAAGCACAGATACGCAGTATTTT

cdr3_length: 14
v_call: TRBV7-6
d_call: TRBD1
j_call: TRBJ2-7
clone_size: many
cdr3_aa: CASSAPGQGTEQYF
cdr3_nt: TGTGCCAGCAGCGCCCCGGGACAGGGAACCGAGCAGTACTTC

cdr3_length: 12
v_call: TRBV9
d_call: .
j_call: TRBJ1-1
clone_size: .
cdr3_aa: CASSVQGSEAFF
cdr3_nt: TGTGCCAGCAGCGTTCAGGGCTCGGAAGCTTTCTTT

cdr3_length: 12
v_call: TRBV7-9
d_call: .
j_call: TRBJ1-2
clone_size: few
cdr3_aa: CASSFDGNGYTF
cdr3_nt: TGTGCCAGCAGCTTCGACGGGAATGGCTACACCTTC

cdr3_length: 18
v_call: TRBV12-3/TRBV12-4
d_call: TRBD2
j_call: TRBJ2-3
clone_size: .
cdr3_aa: CAICLPLSWLAGADTQYF
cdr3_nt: TGTGCCATCTGTCTGCCCCTTTCTTGGCTAGCGGGAGCAGATACGCAGTATTTT

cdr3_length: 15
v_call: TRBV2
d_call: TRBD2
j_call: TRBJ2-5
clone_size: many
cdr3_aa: CASTLGRGSRETQYF
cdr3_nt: TGTGCCAGCACCCTCGGGAGGGGTTCCAGGGAGACCCAGTACTTC

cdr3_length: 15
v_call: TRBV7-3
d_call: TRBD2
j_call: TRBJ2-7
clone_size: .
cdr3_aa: CASRHHGRGSYEQYF
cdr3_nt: TGTGCCAGCAGGCACCACGGGAGGGGGTCCTACGAGCAGTACTTC

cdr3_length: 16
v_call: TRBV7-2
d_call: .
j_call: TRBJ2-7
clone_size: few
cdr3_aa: CASSLGGTQGPYEQYF
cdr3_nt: TGTGCCAGCAGCTTAGGAGGGACTCAGGGACCCTACGAGCAGTACTTC

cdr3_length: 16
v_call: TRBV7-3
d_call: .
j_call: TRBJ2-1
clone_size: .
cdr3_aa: CASSLMPGTGRNEQFF
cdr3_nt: TGTGCCAGCAGCTTAATGCCCGGGACGGGCCGAAATGAGCAGTTCTTC

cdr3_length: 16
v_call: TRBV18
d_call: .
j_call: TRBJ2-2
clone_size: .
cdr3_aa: CASSPPWGTNTGELFF
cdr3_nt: TGTGCCAGCTCACCACCTTGGGGGACGAACACCGGGGAGCTGTTTTTT

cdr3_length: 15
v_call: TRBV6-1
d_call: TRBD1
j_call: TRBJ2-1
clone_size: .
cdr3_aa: CASKVGTGISNEQFF
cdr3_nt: TGTGCCAGCAAAGTCGGGACAGGGATTTCCAATGAGCAGTTCTTC

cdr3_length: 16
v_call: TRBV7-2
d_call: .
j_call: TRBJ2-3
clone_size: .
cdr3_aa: CASSLSGVRSTDTQYF
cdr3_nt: TGTGCCAGCAGCTTATCCGGCGTCCGTAGCACAGATACGCAGTATTTT

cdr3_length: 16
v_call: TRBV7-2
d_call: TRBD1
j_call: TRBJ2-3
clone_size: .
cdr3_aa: CASSSTGTGLTDTQYF
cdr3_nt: TGTGCCAGCAGCTCTACCGGGACAGGACTAACAGATACGCAGTATTTT

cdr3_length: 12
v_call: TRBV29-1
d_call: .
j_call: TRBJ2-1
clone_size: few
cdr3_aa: CSVDSGYNEQFF
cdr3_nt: TGCAGCGTTGACTCTGGGTACAATGAGCAGTTCTTC

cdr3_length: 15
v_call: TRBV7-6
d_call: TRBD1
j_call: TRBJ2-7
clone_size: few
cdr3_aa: CASSLEQGSSYEQYF
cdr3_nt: TGTGCCAGCAGCTTAGAACAGGGGAGCTCCTACGAGCAGTACTTC

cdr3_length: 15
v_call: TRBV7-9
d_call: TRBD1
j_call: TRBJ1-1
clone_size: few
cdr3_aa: CASSHRQGPDTEAFF
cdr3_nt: TGTGCCAGCAGCCACCGACAGGGCCCGGACACTGAAGCTTTCTTT

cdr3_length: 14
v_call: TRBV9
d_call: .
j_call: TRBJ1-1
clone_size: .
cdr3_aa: CASSANRVGTEAFF
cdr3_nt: TGTGCCAGCAGCGCTAACAGGGTGGGCACTGAAGCTTTCTTT

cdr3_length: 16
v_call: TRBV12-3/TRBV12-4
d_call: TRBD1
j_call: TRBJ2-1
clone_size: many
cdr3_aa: CASSYRTGASYNEQFF
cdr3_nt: TGTGCCAGCAGTTATAGGACAGGGGCCTCCTACAATGAGCAGTTCTTC

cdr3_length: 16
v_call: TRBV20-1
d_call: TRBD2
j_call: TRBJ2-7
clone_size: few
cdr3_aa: CSARASPVRLADEQYF
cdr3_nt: TGCAGTGCTAGAGCCTCCCCGGTTCGTCTAGCGGACGAGCAGTACTTC

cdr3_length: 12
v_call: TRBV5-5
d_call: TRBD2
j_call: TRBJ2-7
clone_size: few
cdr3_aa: CASSTSGGEQYF
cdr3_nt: TGTGCCAGCAGCACTAGCGGAGGCGAGCAGTACTTC

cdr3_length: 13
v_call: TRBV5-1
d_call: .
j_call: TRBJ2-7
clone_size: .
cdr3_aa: CASSLSRVYEQYF
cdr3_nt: TGCGCCAGCAGCTTATCCCGTGTTTACGAGCAGTACTTC

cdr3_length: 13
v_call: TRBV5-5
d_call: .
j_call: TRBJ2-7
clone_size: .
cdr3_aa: CASSLVDGYEQYF
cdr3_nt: TGTGCCAGCAGCTTGGTCGACGGGTACGAGCAGTACTTC